Following are 3 T cell receptor beta chains from one sample sequenced in a study of graft-versus-host responses after intestinal transplantation. Sequencing was performed with immunoSEQ multiplex PCR; in TCRdb, only in-frame clones are kept and a portion is missing. Here the sample spans about 70,000 clones, about 90% being singletons. These receptors have no identified antigens. Sequenced here: unstimulated CD8+ T cells sorted from spleen or lymph node cells, sampled before intestinal transplant. These receptors were taken from a human donor who received an intestinal transplant.

This clone was picked up one time. The genes are TRBV29-1 and TRBJ1-2; TRBD1 is a possible D gene (6 bases). The CDR3 has 14 residues. Germline V gene lookup returns CDR1 SQVTM and CDR2 ANQGSEA. V was trimmed by 6 bases and J by 6 bases, leaving 20 bases between them. The CDR3 here is CSVAGTPEGNGYTF. The DNA for the CDR3 is TGCAGCGTAGCCGGGACACCCGAGGGGAATGGCTACACCTTC.

CDR3 bases: TGTTCTTCAGGGTGGGCCCGGGAGACCCAGTACTTC. Translation gives CSSGWARETQYF. V gene TRBV27 combines with J gene TRBJ2-5, with D possibly being TRBD1 (5 bases). The CDR3 has 12 amino acids. Germline V CDR1 and CDR2: MNHEY, SMNVEV (reference sequence).

This clone turned up a few times. The chain combines TRBV10-2 with TRBJ1-1, with D maybe TRBD1 (5 bases). The CDR3 covers 13 residues. With 8 bases removed from V and 11 bases from J, the gap between germline ends came to 21 bases. The germline V gene encodes CDR1 WSHSY and CDR2 SAAADI. The CDR3 loop reads CASAVGQGFEAFF. The CDR3 DNA follows: TGCGCCAGCGCTGTTGGACAAGGGTTCGAGGCTTTCTTT.